Listed here are 5 T cell receptor beta chains from one sample, sequenced in a study of T cells in localized non-small cell lung cancer. Data came from immunoSEQ multiplex PCR; TCRdb stores just in-frame clones and leaves some out. The repertoire holds tens of thousands of clones, with around 83% as singletons. The sequenced sample was peripheral blood, obtained before any cancer treatment. The receptor source for this set is a woman aged 35 to 70 with stage I lung adenocarcinoma.

This rearrangement joins TRBV5-1 to TRBJ1-2, with 12 bases matching TRBD1. Looked up from germline, CDR1 is SGHRS and CDR2 is YFSETQ. The CDR3 runs 15 residues. J gave up 4 bases and V 3 bases, and 4 bases lay outside the gene matches. The DNA for the CDR3 is TGCGCCAGCAGCTCGGGGACAGGGGGCGCCTATGGCTACACCTTC. It yields the protein CASSSGTGGAYGYTF.

V gene TRBV27 combines with J gene TRBJ2-1; the D gene is possibly TRBD2 (6 bases). The CDR3 runs to 12 residues. In germline, CDR1 is MNHEY, CDR2 SMNVEV (reference sequence). Trimming pared 5 bases from V and 9 bases from J, leaving 11 bases between. The CDR3: CASSPFGGEQFF. For the CDR3, the DNA is TGTGCCAGCAGTCCCTTCGGGGGTGAGCAGTTCTTC.

The chain is built from TRBV15 and TRBJ2-3; the D gene is possibly TRBD2 (5 bases). Trimming pared 5 bases from V and 2 bases from J, leaving 8 bases between. Germline loops: CDR1 LNHNV, CDR2 YYDKDF (reference sequence). This CDR3 spans 13 amino acids. The CDR3, as DNA: TGTGCCACCAGCTCTGACTACACAGATACGCAGTATTTT. Its translation is CATSSDYTDTQYF. The complete variable domain, with remaining parts taken from reference TRBV15 and TRBJ2-3, reads DAMVIQNPRYQVTQFGKPVTLSCSQTLNHNVMYWYQQKSSQAPKLLFHYYDKDFNNEADTPDNFQSRRPNTSFCFLDIRSPGLGDTAMYLCATSSDYTDTQYFGPGTRLTVL.

This clone has only one observation. The J gene is TRBJ2-7, the V gene TRBV2, with no clear D. This CDR3 has 16 amino acids. Germline CDR1 SNHLY, CDR2 FYNNEI. Trimming shortened V by 2 bases and J by 3 bases, and 17 bases separated the two germline ends. CDR3 amino acids: CASSENQLAWYYEQYF. The CDR3 nucleotides read TGTGCCAGCAGTGAAAATCAATTAGCTTGGTACTACGAGCAGTACTTC.

The chain is built from TRBV7-7 and TRBJ2-6; D is unclear. V was cut by 2 bases and J by 5 bases, with 19 bases left in between. In germline, CDR1 is SSHAT, CDR2 FNYEAQ (reference sequence). There are 18 residues in the CDR3. This CDR3 is CASSLHPNATSRANVLTF. CDR3 DNA sequence: TGTGCCAGCAGCTTACACCCTAATGCCACAAGTCGGGCCAACGTCCTGACTTTC. The complete variable domain, with remaining parts taken from reference TRBV7-7 and TRBJ2-6, reads GAGVSQSPRYKVTKRGQDVTLRCDPISSHATLYWYQQALGQGPEFLTYFNYEAQPDKSGLPSDRFSAERPEGSISTLTIQRTEQRDSAMYRCASSLHPNATSRANVLTFGAGSRLTVL.